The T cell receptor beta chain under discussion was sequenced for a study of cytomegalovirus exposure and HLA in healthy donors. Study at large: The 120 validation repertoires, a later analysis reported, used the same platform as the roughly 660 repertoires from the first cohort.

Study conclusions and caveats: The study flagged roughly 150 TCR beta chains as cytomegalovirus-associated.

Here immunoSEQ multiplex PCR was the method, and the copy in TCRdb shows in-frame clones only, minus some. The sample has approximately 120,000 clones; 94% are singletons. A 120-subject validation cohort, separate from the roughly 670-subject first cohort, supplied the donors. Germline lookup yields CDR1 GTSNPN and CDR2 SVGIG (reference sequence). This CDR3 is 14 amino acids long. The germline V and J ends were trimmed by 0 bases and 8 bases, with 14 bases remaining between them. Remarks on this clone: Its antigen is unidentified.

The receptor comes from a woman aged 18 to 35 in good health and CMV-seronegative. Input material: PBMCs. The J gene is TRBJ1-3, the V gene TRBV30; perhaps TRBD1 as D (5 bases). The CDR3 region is CAWSVLGGKDTIYF. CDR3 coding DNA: TGTGCCTGGAGTGTACTGGGGGGGAAGGACACCATATATTTT.